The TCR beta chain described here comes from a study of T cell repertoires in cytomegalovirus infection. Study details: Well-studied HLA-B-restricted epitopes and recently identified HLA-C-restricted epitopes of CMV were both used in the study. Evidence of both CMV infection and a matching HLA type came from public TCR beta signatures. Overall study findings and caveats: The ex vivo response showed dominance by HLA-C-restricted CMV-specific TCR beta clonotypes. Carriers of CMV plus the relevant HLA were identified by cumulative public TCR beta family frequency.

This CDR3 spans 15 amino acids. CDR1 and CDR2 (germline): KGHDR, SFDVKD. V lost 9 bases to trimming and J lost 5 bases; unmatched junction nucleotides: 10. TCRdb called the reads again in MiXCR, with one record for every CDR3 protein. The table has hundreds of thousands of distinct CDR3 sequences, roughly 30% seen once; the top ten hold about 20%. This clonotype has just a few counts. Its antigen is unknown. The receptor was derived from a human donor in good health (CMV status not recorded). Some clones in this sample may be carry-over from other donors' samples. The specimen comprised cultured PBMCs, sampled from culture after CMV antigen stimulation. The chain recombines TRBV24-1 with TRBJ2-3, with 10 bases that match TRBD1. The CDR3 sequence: CATSKGTGVRDTQYF. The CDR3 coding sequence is TGTGCCACCTCCAAGGGGACAGGGGTGAGAGATACGCAGTATTTT.